This T cell receptor beta chain appears in the sequencing data of a study of technical replicates of blood from several donors. CDR3 length: 11 amino acids. Between the trimmed V and J ends, which lost 4 bases and 7 bases, there was a span of 8 bases. Germline-derived CDR1 and CDR2 are SGHDT and YYEEEE. Only in-frame clones appear in the TCRdb table, and some are missing; sequencing was by immunoSEQ multiplex PCR. The data show 58,000 or so clones, more than 75% seen once. The V call is TRBV5-6, the J call TRBJ2-5; D possibly corresponds to TRBD1 (5 bases). Material: PBMCs. The sequence was obtained from a human donor in good health. Some clones in this sample may be carry-over from other donors' samples. The DNA of the CDR3 is TGTGCCAGCAGCGAAGGGGTGACCCAGTACTTC. Translation: CASSEGVTQYF. Using reference TRBV5-6 and TRBJ2-5 for the parts outside the CDR3, the full variable domain is DAGVTQSPTHLIKTRGQQVTLRCSPKSGHDTVSWYQQALGQGPQFIFQYYEEEERQRGNFPDRFSGHQFPNYSSELNVNALLLGDSALYLCASSEGVTQYFGPGTRLLVL.